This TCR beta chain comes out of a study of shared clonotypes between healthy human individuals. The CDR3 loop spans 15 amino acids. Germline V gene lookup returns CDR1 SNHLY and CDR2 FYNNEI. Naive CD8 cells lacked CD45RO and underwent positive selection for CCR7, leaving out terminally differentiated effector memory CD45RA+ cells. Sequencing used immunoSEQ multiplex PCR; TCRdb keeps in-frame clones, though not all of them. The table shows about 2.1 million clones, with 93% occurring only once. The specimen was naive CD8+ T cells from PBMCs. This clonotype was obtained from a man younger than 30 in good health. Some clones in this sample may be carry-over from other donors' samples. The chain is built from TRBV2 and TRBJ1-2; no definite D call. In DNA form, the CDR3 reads TGTGCTACCCGCCCGGCCCCCCGAGATAACTATGGCTACACCTTC. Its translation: CATRPAPRDNYGYTF.